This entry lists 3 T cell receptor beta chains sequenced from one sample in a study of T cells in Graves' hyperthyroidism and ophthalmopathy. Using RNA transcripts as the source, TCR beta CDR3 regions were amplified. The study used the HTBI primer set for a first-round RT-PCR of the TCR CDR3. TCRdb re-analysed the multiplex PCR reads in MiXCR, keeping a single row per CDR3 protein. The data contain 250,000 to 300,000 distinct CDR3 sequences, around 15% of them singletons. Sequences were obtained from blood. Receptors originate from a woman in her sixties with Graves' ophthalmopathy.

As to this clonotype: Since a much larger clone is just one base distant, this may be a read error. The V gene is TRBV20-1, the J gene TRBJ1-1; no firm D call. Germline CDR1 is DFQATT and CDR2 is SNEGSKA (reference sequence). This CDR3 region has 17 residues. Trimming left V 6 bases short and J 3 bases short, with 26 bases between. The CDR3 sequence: CSASASGKGLRDTEAFF. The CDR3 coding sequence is TGCAGTGCCTCAGCATCCGGTAAGGGTTTGAGGGACACTGAAGCTTTCTTT.

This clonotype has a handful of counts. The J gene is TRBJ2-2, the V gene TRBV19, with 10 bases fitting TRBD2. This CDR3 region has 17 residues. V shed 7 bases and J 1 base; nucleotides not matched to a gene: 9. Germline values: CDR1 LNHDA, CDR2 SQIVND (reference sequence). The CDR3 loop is CASTPLPSGGNTGELFF. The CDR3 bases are TGTGCCAGTACCCCTCTACCTAGCGGGGGGAACACCGGGGAGCTGTTTTTT.

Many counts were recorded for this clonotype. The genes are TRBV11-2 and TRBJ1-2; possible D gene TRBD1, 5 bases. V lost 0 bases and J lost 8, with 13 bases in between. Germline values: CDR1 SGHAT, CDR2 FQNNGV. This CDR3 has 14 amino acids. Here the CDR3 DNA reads TGTGCCAGCAGCTTAGATCCCGGATCAGGGGGCTACACCTTC. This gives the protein CASSLDPGSGGYTF.